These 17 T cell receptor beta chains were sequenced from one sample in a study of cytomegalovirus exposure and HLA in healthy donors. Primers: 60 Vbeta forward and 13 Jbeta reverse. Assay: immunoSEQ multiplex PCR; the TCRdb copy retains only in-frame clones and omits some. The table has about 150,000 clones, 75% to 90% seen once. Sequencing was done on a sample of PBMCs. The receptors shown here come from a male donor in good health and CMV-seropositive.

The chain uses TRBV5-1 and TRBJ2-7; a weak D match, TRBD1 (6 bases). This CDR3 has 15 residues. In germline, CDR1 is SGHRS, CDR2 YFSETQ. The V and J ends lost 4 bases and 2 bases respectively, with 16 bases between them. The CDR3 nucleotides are TGCGCCAGCAGCCGAGGACAGTCGCGGACCTACGAGCAGTACTTC. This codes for CASSRGQSRTYEQYF.

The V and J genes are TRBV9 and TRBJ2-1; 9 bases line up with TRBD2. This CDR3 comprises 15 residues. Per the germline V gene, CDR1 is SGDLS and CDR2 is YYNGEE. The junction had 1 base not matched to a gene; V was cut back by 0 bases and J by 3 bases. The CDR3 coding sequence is TGTGCCAGCAGCGTAGCTAGCGGGATCTACAATGAGCAGTTCTTC. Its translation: CASSVASGIYNEQFF. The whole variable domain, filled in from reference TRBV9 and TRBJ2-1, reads DSGVTQTPKHLITATGQRVTLRCSPRSGDLSVYWYQQSLDQGLQFLIQYYNGEERAKGNILERFSAQQFPDLHSELNLSSLELGDSALYFCASSVASGIYNEQFFGPGTRLTVL.

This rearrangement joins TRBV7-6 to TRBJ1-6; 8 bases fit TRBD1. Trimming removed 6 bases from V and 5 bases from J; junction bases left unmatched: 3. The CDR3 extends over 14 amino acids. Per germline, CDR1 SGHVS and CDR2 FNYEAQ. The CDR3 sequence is CASRKDRDNSPLHF. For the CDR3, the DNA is TGTGCCAGCAGAAAGGACAGGGATAATTCACCCCTCCACTTT.

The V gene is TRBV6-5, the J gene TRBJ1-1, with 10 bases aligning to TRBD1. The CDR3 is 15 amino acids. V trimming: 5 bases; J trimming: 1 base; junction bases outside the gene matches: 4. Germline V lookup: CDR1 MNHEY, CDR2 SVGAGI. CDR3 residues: CASSLTGGKNTEAFF. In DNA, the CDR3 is TGTGCCAGCAGTCTGACAGGGGGCAAGAACACTGAAGCTTTCTTT.

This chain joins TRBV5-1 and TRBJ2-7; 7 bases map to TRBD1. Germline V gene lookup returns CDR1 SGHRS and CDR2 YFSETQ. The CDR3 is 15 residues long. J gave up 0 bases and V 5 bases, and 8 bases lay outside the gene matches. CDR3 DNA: TGCGCCAGCAGTCCTGGACAGGCCTACTCCTACGAGCAGTACTTC. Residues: CASSPGQAYSYEQYF.

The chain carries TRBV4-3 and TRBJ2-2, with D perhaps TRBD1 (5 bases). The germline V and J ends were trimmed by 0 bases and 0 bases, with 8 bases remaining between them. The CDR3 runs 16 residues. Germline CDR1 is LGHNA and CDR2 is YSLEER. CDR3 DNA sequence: TGCGCCAGCAGCCAAGAAACAGGCACGAACACCGGGGAGCTGTTTTTT. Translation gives CASSQETGTNTGELFF.

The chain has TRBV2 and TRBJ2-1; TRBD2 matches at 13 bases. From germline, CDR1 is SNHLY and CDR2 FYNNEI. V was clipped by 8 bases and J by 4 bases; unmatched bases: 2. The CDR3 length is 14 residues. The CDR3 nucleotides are TGTGCCAGCGTGGGACTAGCGGGATACAATGAGCAGTTCTTC. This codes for CASVGLAGYNEQFF.

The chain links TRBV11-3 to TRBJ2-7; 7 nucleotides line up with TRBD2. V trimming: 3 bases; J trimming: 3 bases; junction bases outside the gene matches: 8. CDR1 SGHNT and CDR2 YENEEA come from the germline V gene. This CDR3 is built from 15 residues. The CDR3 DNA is TGTGCCAGCAGCTTTGGGTCGACTAGCATCTACGAGCAGTACTTC. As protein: CASSFGSTSIYEQYF.

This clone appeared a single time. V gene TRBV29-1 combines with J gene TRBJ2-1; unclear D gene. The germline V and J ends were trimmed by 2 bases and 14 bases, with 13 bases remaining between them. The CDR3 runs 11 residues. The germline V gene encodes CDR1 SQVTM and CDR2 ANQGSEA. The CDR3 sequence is CSVELAAAKFF. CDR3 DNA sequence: TGCAGCGTTGAACTGGCGGCGGCCAAGTTCTTC.

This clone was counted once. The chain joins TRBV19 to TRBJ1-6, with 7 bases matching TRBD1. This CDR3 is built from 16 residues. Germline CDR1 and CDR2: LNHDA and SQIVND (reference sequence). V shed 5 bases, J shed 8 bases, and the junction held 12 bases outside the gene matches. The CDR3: CASSWQRQGLDSPLHF. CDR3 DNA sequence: TGTGCCAGTAGTTGGCAAAGACAGGGTTTGGATTCACCCCTCCACTTT. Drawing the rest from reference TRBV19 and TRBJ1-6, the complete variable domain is DGGITQSPKYLFRKEGQNVTLSCEQNLNHDAMYWYRQDPGQGLRLIYYSQIVNDFQKGDIAEGYSVSREKKESFPLTVTSAQKNPTAFYLCASSWQRQGLDSPLHFGNGTRLTVT.

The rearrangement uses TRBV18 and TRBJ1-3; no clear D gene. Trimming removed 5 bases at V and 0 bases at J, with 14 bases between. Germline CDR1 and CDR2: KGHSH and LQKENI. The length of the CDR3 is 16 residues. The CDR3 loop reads CASSASLGLSGNTIYF. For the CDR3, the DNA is TGTGCCAGCTCAGCATCCCTCGGACTCTCTGGAAACACCATATATTTT.

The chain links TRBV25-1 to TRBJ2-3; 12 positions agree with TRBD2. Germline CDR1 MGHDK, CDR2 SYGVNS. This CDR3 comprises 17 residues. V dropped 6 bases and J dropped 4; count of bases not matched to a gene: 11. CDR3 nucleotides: TGTGCCAGCAGGCCGCCTAGCGGGAGGGCCTTCGCAGATACGCAGTATTTT. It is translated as CASRPPSGRAFADTQYF.

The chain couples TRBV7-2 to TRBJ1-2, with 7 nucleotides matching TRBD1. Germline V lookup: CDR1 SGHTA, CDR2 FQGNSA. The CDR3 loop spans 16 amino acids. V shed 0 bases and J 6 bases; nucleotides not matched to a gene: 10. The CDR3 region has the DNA TGTGCCAGCAGCTTAGCCTACAGGGGAAACGTGGATGGCTACACCTTC. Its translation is CASSLAYRGNVDGYTF.

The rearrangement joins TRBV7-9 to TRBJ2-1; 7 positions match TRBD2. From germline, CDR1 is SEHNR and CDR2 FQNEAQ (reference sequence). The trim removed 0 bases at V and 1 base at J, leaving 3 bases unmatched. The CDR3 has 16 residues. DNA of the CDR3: TGTGCCAGCAGCTTAGCGGGAGGGCCTTCCTACAATGAGCAGTTCTTC. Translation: CASSLAGGPSYNEQFF.

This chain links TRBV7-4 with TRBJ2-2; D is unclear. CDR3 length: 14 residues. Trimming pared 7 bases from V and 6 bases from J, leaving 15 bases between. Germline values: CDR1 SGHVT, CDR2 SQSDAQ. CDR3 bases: TGTGCCAGCACCGCTCCCCGACGGGCCGGGGAGCTGTTTTTT. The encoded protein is CASTAPRRAGELFF.

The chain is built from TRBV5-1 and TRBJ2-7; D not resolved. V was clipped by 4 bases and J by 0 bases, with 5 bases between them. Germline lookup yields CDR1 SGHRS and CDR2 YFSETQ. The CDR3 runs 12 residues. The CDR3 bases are TGCGCCAGCAGCCTTAACTCCTACGAGCAGTACTTC. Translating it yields CASSLNSYEQYF.

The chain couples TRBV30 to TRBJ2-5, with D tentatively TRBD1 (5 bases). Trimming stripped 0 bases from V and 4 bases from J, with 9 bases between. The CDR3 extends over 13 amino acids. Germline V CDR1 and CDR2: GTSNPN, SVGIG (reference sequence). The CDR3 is CAWSVVGVETQYF. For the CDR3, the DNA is TGTGCCTGGAGTGTGGTAGGGGTAGAGACCCAGTACTTC.